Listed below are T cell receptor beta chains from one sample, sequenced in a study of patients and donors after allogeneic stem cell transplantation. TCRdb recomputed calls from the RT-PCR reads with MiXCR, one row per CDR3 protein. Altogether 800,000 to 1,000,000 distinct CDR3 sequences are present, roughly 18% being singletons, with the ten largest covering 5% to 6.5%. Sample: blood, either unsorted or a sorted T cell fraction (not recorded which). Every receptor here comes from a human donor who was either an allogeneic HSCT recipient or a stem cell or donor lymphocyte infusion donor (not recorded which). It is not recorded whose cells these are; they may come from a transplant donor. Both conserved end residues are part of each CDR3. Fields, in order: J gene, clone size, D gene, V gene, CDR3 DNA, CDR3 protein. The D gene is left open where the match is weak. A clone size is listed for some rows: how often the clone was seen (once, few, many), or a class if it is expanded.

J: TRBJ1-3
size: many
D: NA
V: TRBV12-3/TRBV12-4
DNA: TGTGCCAGCAGTCCGACGTTTAGGCCCATATATTTT
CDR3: CASSPTFRPIYF

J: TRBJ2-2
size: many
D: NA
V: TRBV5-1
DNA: TGCGCCAGCAGCTTGCTCGGGATCGACACCGGGGAGCTGTTTTTT
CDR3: CASSLLGIDTGELFF

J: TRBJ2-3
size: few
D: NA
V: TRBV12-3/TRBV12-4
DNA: TGTGCCAGCAGCCCCGAGCGGACAGATACGCAGTATTTT
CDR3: CASSPERTDTQYF

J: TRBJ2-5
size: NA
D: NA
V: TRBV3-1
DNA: TGTGCCAGCAACCTCGGAGTGCTAGCTCAAGAGACCCAGTACTTC
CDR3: CASNLGVLAQETQYF

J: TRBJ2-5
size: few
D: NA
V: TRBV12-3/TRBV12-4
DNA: TGTGCCAGCAGTTTCGGACGGAGGGGGACCCAGTACTTC
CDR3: CASSFGRRGTQYF

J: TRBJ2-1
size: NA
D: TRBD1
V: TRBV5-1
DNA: TGCGCCAGCAGCTTGGAGGGGCGGACAGGGGGCAGGAATGAGCAGTTCTTC
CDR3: CASSLEGRTGGRNEQFF

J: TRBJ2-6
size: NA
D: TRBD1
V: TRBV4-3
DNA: TGCGCCAGCAGCCAAGAAGGGACAGGGACTTCTGGGGCCAACGTCCTGACTTTC
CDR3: CASSQEGTGTSGANVLTF

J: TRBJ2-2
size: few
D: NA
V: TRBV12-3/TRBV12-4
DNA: TGTGCCAGCAGTTTTAGCGGAACCTCGAACACCGGGGAGCTGTTTTTT
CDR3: CASSFSGTSNTGELFF

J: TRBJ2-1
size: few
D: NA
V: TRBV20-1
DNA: TGCAGTGCTAGCTTTCCCAATGAGCAGTTCTTC
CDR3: CSASFPNEQFF

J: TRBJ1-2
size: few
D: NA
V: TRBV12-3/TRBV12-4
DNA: TGTGCCAGCGGGATCCGAGGCCGAGAGGTGGACTATGGCTACACCTTC
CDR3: CASGIRGREVDYGYTF

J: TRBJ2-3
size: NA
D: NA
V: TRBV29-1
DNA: TGCAGCGTTGCCGGTGCGGGATGGACCGATACGCAGTATTTT
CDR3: CSVAGAGWTDTQYF

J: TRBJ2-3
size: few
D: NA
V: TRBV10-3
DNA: TGTGCCATCAGTCTTACCGGGACGGCTAGCACAGATACGCAGTATTTT
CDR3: CAISLTGTASTDTQYF

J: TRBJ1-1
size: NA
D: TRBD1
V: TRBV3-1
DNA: TGTGCCAGCAGCCAAGGAGCCGGGGACAGGAAGGCTTTCTTT
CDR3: CASSQGAGDRKAFF

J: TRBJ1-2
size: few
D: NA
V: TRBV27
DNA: TGTGCCAGCAGTTTATCCTATACCGGGACCTATGGCTACACCTTC
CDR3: CASSLSYTGTYGYTF

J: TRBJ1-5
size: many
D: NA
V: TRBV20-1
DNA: TGCAGTGCTAGCCGGCCGGAACAGCCCCAGCATTTT
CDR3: CSASRPEQPQHF

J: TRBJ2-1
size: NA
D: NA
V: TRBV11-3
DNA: TGTGCCAGCATGGGACATCGCTCCTACAATGAGCAGTTCTTC
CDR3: CASMGHRSYNEQFF

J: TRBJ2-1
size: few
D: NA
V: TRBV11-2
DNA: TGTGCCAGCAGCTTATTAGGTAGCGCATACAATGAGCAGTTCTTC
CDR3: CASSLLGSAYNEQFF

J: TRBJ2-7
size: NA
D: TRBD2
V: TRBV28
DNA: TGTGCCAGCAGACCCGGACTAGCGGGAGGCGAGCAGTACTTC
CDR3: CASRPGLAGGEQYF

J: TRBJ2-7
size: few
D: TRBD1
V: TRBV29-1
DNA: TGCAGCGTAGGACAGGGAACTAGGGAGCAGTACTTC
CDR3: CSVGQGTREQYF

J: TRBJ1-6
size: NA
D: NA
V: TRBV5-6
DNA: TGTGCCAGCAGCTTCCAGATGGTGGGGAATTCACCCCTCCACTTT
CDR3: CASSFQMVGNSPLHF

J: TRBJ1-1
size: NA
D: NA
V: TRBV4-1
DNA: TGCGCCAGCAGCCAAGATTGGCCCTTGAACACTGAAGCTTTCTTT
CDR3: CASSQDWPLNTEAFF

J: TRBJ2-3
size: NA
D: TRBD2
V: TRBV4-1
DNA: TGCGCCAGCAGCCACCGACTAGCGGTAGAGAGCACAGATACGCAGTATTTT
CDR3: CASSHRLAVESTDTQYF

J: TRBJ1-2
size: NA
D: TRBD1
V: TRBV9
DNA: TGTGCCAGCAGCCCCAGGACAGGGATGAGCTATGGCTACACCTTC
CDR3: CASSPRTGMSYGYTF

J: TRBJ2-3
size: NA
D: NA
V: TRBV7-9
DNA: TGTGCCAGCAGCTCGAGCCGACTATCAGGGGATACGCAGTATTTT
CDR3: CASSSSRLSGDTQYF

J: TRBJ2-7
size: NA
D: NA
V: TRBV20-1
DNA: TGCAGTGCTAGAGACACGGACGTCTCCTACGAGCAGTACTTC
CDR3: CSARDTDVSYEQYF

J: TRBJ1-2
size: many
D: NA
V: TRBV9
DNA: TGTGCCAGCAGCCCCATGGGGGGCAATGGCTACACCTTC
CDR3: CASSPMGGNGYTF

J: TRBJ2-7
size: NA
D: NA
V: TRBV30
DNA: TGTGCCTGGAGTGCCTCCTGGATGGCCTACGAGCAGTACTTC
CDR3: CAWSASWMAYEQYF

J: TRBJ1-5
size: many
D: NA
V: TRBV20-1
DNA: TGCAGTGCTAGAGATGGTCGGCGACAGAGTATTTTTCAGCCCCAGCATTTT
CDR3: CSARDGRRQSIFQPQHF

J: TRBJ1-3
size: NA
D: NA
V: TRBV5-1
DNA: TGCGCCAGCGGAATCGGAGTTTCTGGAAACACCATATATTTT
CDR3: CASGIGVSGNTIYF

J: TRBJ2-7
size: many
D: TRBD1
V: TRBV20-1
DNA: TGCAGTGCTACCGGGACAGGAGGATACGAGCAGTACTTC
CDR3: CSATGTGGYEQYF

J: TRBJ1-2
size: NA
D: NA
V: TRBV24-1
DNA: TGTGCCACCAGTGATCCCGGGGAGGGCCACTATGGCTACACCTTC
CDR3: CATSDPGEGHYGYTF

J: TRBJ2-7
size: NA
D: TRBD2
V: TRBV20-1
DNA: TGCAGTGCCCATAGCGGGAGGGCCTACGAGCAGTACTTC
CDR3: CSAHSGRAYEQYF

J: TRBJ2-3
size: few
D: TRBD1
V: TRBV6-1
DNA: TGTGCCAGCAGTCGGGACAGCCGTGCAGATACGCAGTATTTT
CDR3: CASSRDSRADTQYF

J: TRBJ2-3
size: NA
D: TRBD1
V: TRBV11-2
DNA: TGTGCCAGCAGCTTAGTAAGGGGGCTGGGTACGCAGTATTTT
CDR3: CASSLVRGLGTQYF

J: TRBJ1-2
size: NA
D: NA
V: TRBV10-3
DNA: TGTGCCATCAGTGAGTCGGGGGCGATCACAACGCGCTATGGCTACACCTTC
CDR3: CAISESGAITTRYGYTF